This entry lists 5 T cell receptor beta chains sequenced from one sample in a study of T cell clones after liver transplantation. The assay was immunoSEQ multiplex PCR, and TCRdb's table has in-frame clones only and misses some. Here the sample spans 20,000 to 25,000 clones, almost 70% being singletons. Sequencing was performed on CD4+ T cells from blood, taken before liver transplant. These receptors were taken from a human donor who received a liver transplant.

This clone was seen a single time. CDR3 DNA sequence: TGTGCCAGCAGGGTAGGGGGCCCGGACTATGGCTACACCTTC. It codes for CASRVGGPDYGYTF. The chain couples TRBV6-6 to TRBJ1-2; TRBD1 matches at 7 bases. The J segment lost 3 bases and the V segment lost 6 bases, leaving 7 bases of the junction unmatched. The germline CDR1 and CDR2 sequences are MNHNY and SVGAGI (reference sequence). The CDR3 consists of 14 residues.

This clone is medium-sized in the sample. This chain connects TRBV19 to TRBJ1-5, with 7 bases matching TRBD1. The CDR3 runs to 18 residues. Trimming at V came to 0 bases and at J to 1 base, leaving 9 bases not matched to a gene. CDR1 is LNHDA, CDR2 SQIVND, per germline (reference sequence). The CDR3 bases are TGTGCCAGTAGTATAGATCATTTCGGACAGGCGAGCAATCAGCCCCAGCATTTT. It is translated as CASSIDHFGQASNQPQHF.

For this clone: This sample also contains other DNA sequences that code for the same CDR3. V is TRBV6-5 and J is TRBJ2-7, with 10 bases aligning to TRBD1. CDR1 and CDR2 (germline): MNHEY, SVGAGI. The CDR3 consists of 13 residues. V was clipped by 6 bases and J by 3 bases; unmatched bases: 2. The CDR3 spells CASSRDRGYEQYF. The CDR3 nucleotides read TGTGCCAGCAGCCGGGACAGGGGCTACGAGCAGTACTTC.

The chain has TRBV29-1 and TRBJ2-3, with D uncertain. Germline V CDR1 and CDR2: SQVTM, ANQGSEA. This CDR3 spans 13 amino acids. V lost 7 bases, J lost 5 bases, and 16 bases lay in between. This chain's CDR3 is CSASLSQKDTQYF. The CDR3 DNA reads as TGCAGCGCCTCTTTATCACAGAAAGATACGCAGTATTTT.

J is TRBJ2-3 and V is TRBV18; 9 nucleotides match TRBD1. Germline CDR1 and CDR2: KGHSH and LQKENI. The CDR3 totals 19 residues. V was clipped by 3 bases and J by 0 bases; unmatched bases: 13. This CDR3 reads CASSPQTGGPISSTDTQYF. CDR3 coding DNA: TGTGCCAGCTCACCGCAGACAGGGGGACCAATTTCTAGCACAGATACGCAGTATTTT.